These 21 T cell receptor beta chains were sequenced from one sample in a study of T-cell reconstitution after alpha-beta-depleted transplantation in children. It was with unique molecular identifiers that the TCRbeta library was prepared. TCRdb independently ran MiXCR on the PCR reads; one entry per CDR3 protein. The table lists about 500,000 distinct CDR3 sequences, approximately 10% of them singletons. The source material was PBMCs, mostly from graft donor cells, sampled 180 days after TCRalphabeta/CD19-depleted stem cell transplant. These receptors originate from a female patient between 2 and 15 years old who had a stem cell transplant for aplastic anemia, so the T cells may come from the graft donor.

The rearrangement links TRBV10-3 to TRBJ1-1, with D hard to call. Germline assignment: CDR1 ENHRY and CDR2 SYGVKD. Trimming left V 0 bases short and J 1 base short, with 9 bases between. This CDR3 is built from 15 residues. In nucleotides, the CDR3 is TGTGCCATCAGTGAGTCGCTCTTCAGGAACACTGAAGCTTTCTTT. Its protein is CAISESLFRNTEAFF.

This clonotype was observed at least ten times. V usage is TRBV20-1 and J usage is TRBJ2-3; D uncertain. The germline gives CDR1 DFQATT, CDR2 SNEGSKA (reference sequence). With 5 bases removed from V and 6 bases from J, the gap between germline ends came to 6 bases. The CDR3 consists of 10 residues. In DNA form, the CDR3 reads TGCAGTGCTGCCCGGGATACGCAGTATTTT. Translating it yields CSAARDTQYF.

This clonotype has at least ten counts. The rearrangement joins TRBV29-1 to TRBJ2-3, with a tentative D call TRBD2 (5 bases). V dropped 3 bases and J dropped 5 bases, with 6 bases sitting between them. This CDR3 has 11 residues. The germline V gene encodes CDR1 SQVTM and CDR2 ANQGSEA. CDR3 nucleotide sequence: TGCAGCGTTGAGAGGGAAGATACGCAGTATTTT. Protein sequence: CSVEREDTQYF.

This clonotype has more than one count but fewer than ten. The chain carries TRBV5-1 and TRBJ2-7, with a possible D match to TRBD2 (5 bases). V shed 6 bases and J shed 5 bases, with 21 bases lying between them. CDR3 length: 15 residues. Germline V CDR1 and CDR2: SGHRS, YFSETQ. The CDR3 region is CASNPKRTPSDEQYF. DNA for the CDR3: TGCGCCAGCAATCCAAAGCGGACCCCTTCCGACGAGCAGTACTTC.

This chain links TRBV7-2 with TRBJ2-1; TRBD2 is a possible D gene (6 bases). Germline CDR1 SGHTA, CDR2 FQGNSA. The germline V and J ends were trimmed by 5 bases and 6 bases, with 17 bases remaining between them. The CDR3 runs to 15 residues. The CDR3 sequence: CASSPRGNHFNEQFF. Written as DNA, the CDR3 is TGTGCCAGCAGCCCCCGCGGGAACCACTTCAATGAGCAGTTCTTC.

This clonotype was picked up a small number of times. The rearrangement joins TRBV12-5 to TRBJ2-2, with TRBD2 matching 7 bases. The CDR3 runs 17 residues. The trim removed 5 bases at V and 1 base at J, leaving 10 bases unmatched. Germline-derived CDR1 and CDR2 are LGHNT and FRNRAP. The CDR3 DNA follows: TGTGCTAGTGGTCCGCCCCGAAGGACTAGGAACACCGGGGAGCTGTTTTTT. Its protein is CASGPPRRTRNTGELFF.

The rearrangement joins TRBV12-3 or TRBV12-4 to TRBJ2-3; 10 nucleotides match TRBD2. The J segment lost 4 bases and the V segment lost 6 bases, leaving 13 bases of the junction unmatched. The CDR3 is made up of 17 amino acids. This CDR3 reads CASSRRWLAGDPDTQYF. The CDR3 DNA sequence: TGTGCCAGCAGCCGTCGCTGGCTAGCGGGAGATCCAGATACGCAGTATTTT.

The chain has TRBV7-8 and TRBJ1-5; D is unresolved. Germline V gene lookup returns CDR1 SGHVS and CDR2 FQNEAQ. Trimming shortened V by 7 bases and J by 0 bases, and 10 bases separated the two germline ends. This CDR3 contains 14 residues. CDR3 residues: CASNLRRSNQPQHF. In DNA form, the CDR3 reads TGTGCCAGCAACCTGAGACGTAGCAATCAGCCCCAGCATTTT.

The rearrangement uses TRBV30 and TRBJ1-4; no firm D call. Germline values: CDR1 GTSNPN, CDR2 SVGIG (reference sequence). V dropped 1 base and J dropped 1 base, with 4 bases sitting between them. The CDR3 loop spans 13 amino acids. The CDR3 reads CAWSEGTNEKLFF. CDR3 DNA sequence: TGTGCCTGGAGTGAGGGAACTAATGAAAAACTGTTTTTT.

This clonotype turned up a few times. The chain links TRBV20-1 to TRBJ2-2; possible D gene TRBD2, 5 bases. This CDR3 contains 13 residues. Germline V gene sequence: CDR1 DFQATT, CDR2 SNEGSKA (reference sequence). The ends were cut back, 4 bases at V and 7 bases at J, with 13 bases in the middle. The CDR3 DNA follows: TGCAGTGCTACGGACTCTCGGGGCGGGGAGCTGTTTTTT. The encoded protein is CSATDSRGGELFF.

This clonotype came up a few times. The chain couples TRBV29-1 to TRBJ2-7; 7 bases fit TRBD1. V lost 3 bases, J lost 3 bases, and 5 bases stayed unmatched. Germline CDR1 SQVTM, CDR2 ANQGSEA. This CDR3 contains 13 residues. CDR3 loop: CSVDGDSHYEQYF. The CDR3 bases are TGCAGCGTTGATGGGGACAGCCACTACGAGCAGTACTTC.

The J gene is TRBJ2-1, the V gene TRBV12-3 or TRBV12-4; TRBD2 matches 8 bases. The J segment lost 2 bases and the V segment lost 7 bases, leaving 7 bases of the junction unmatched. CDR3 size: 15 residues. This chain's CDR3 is CASISGTYTYNEQFF. CDR3 in DNA: TGTGCCAGCATTAGCGGGACTTACACCTACAATGAGCAGTTCTTC.

The CDR3 loop reads CASSPNRDLNTEAFF. CDR3 bases: TGTGCCAGCAGCCCTAACAGGGACCTTAACACTGAAGCTTTCTTT. V is TRBV7-9 and J is TRBJ1-1, with D maybe TRBD1 (6 bases). Trimming cost V 5 bases and J 2 bases, with 15 bases left between them. Per germline, CDR1 SEHNR and CDR2 FQNEAQ (reference sequence). The CDR3 is 15 amino acids.

Comments on this clonotype: The junction does not match germline at one end; this may be a read error. The genes are TRBV12-3 or TRBV12-4 and TRBJ1-1; possibly TRBD1 for D (5 bases). This CDR3 has 14 amino acids. CDR3 DNA sequence: TGTGCCAGCAGTTTAAGGGGCGGGAACTCTGAAGCTTTCTTT. This translates into CASSLRGGNSEAFF.

The genes are TRBV5-6 and TRBJ2-3; 7 nucleotides match TRBD2. Germline CDR1 reads SGHDT; CDR2 reads YYEEEE. V shed 5 bases, J shed 4 bases, and the junction held 13 bases outside the gene matches. The CDR3 contains 16 residues. CDR3 protein: CASSPAMAGEADTQYF. The CDR3 region has the DNA TGTGCCAGCAGTCCGGCCATGGCGGGAGAAGCAGATACGCAGTATTTT.

This clonotype appeared many times. The genes are TRBV12-3 or TRBV12-4 and TRBJ2-7, with 7 nucleotides matching TRBD1. The CDR3 is made up of 12 amino acids. With 6 bases clipped from V and 5 bases from J, the junction kept 4 bases outside the gene matches. CDR3 in amino acids: CASSRQGNEQYF. The CDR3 nucleotides are TGTGCCAGCAGCCGACAGGGAAACGAGCAGTACTTC.

This clonotype was seen ten or more times. Written as DNA, the CDR3 is TGTGCCAGCACCCCGGGCCCCCTGAAAAAGACCAATGAAAAACTGTTTTTT. Translated: CASTPGPLKKTNEKLFF. The chain couples TRBV12-3 or TRBV12-4 to TRBJ1-4, with D uncertain. This CDR3 is built from 17 residues. V shed 7 bases and J shed 5 bases, with 23 bases lying between them.

This clonotype was counted a few times. The chain links TRBV29-1 to TRBJ2-7; tentative D call: TRBD2 (6 bases). The V gene lost 0 bases and the J gene lost 5 bases, with 23 bases spanning the gap. Germline V gene lookup returns CDR1 SQVTM and CDR2 ANQGSEA. This CDR3 is built from 17 residues. CDR3 amino acids: CSVEDSFGARGHHEQYF. The CDR3 DNA reads as TGCAGCGTTGAAGACTCGTTTGGGGCGCGGGGCCACCACGAGCAGTACTTC.

The CDR3 DNA sequence: TGTGCCAGCAGCGACAGGTTGACCAGCTCCTACGAGCAGTACGTC. This gives the protein CASSDRLTSSYEQYV. This chain uses TRBV6-2 or TRBV6-3 with TRBJ2-7; D may be TRBD1 (6 bases). CDR1 is MNHEY and CDR2 is SVGEGT in the germline V gene. The germline V and J ends were trimmed by 6 bases and 0 bases, with 15 bases remaining between them. This CDR3 is built from 15 residues.

The rearrangement uses TRBV2 and TRBJ2-1; the D is unclear. Germline loops: CDR1 SNHLY, CDR2 FYNNEI. This CDR3 contains 12 residues. As DNA, the CDR3 is TGTGGATACCGGGTAACCCGTCGCGGGCAGTTCTTC. Protein: CGYRVTRRGQFF. The variable domain in full, with the rest retrieved from reference TRBV2 and TRBJ2-1, is EPEVTQTPSHQVTQMGQEVILRCVPISNHLYFYWYRQILGQKVEFLVSFYNNEISEKSEIFDDQFSVERPDGSNFTLKIRSTKLEDSAMYFCGYRVTRRGQFFGPGTRLTVL.

The chain has TRBV7-2 and TRBJ1-1, with TRBD1 identical over 7 bases. Trimming took 4 bases from V and 1 from J; bases not matched to a gene: 3. Germline loops: CDR1 SGHTA, CDR2 FQGNSA. CDR3 length: 14 residues. This CDR3 is CASSWGQKNTEAFF. CDR3 nucleotide sequence: TGTGCCAGCAGCTGGGGACAGAAGAACACTGAAGCTTTCTTT.